These 10 T cell receptor beta chains originate from one sample sequenced in a study of T cell changes during pregnancy in multiple sclerosis. Clones were sequenced by immunoSEQ multiplex PCR, and TCRdb holds only the in-frame ones, with some missing. Altogether approximately 42,000 clones are present, around 84% being singletons, with the ten largest covering 0.64%. Sequencing used CD4+ T cells from peripheral blood mononuclear cells, obtained before pregnancy. These receptors originate from a female donor with multiple sclerosis, enrolled in a pregnancy study.

This sequence joins TRBV4-3 and TRBJ2-3, with TRBD2 matching over 7 bases. Germline V lookup: CDR1 LGHNA, CDR2 YSLEER. After removal of 1 base from V and 0 bases from J, the junction contained 4 bases not matched to a gene. This CDR3 has 16 residues. CDR3 region: CASSQGSGVSTDTQYF. The CDR3, as DNA: TGCGCCAGCAGCCAAGGGAGCGGGGTTAGCACAGATACGCAGTATTTT.

The rearrangement uses TRBV5-1 and TRBJ2-7; TRBD1 is a possible D gene (5 bases). The CDR3 contains 14 residues. The V end lost 0 bases, the J end lost 3 bases, and 10 bases lay between the germline ends. Looked up from germline, CDR1 is SGHRS and CDR2 is YFSETQ. The DNA for the CDR3 is TGCGCCAGCAGCTTGGTTTACAGGATCTACGAGCAGTACTTC. It translates to CASSLVYRIYEQYF.

The CDR3 coding sequence is TGCGCCAGCAGCCAACTGGGACTAGCGGTACAAGAGACCCAGTACTTC. It encodes CASSQLGLAVQETQYF. The chain uses TRBV5-1 and TRBJ2-5; 11 bases map to TRBD2. After removal of 4 bases from V and 2 bases from J, the junction contained 7 bases not matched to a gene. Germline CDR1 reads SGHRS; CDR2 reads YFSETQ. The CDR3 is made up of 16 amino acids. Variable domain in full (rest from reference TRBV5-1 and TRBJ2-5): KAGVTQTPRYLIKTRGQQVTLSCSPISGHRSVSWYQQTPGQGLQFLFEYFSETQRNKGNFPGRFSGRQFSNSRSEMNVSTLELGDSALYLCASSQLGLAVQETQYFGPGTRLLVL.

The chain carries TRBV7-2 and TRBJ1-2; 7 nucleotides match TRBD1. Germline loops: CDR1 SGHTA, CDR2 FQGNSA. This CDR3 contains 14 residues. The V and J ends lost 5 bases and 4 bases, in that order; junction bases with no gene match: 7. The CDR3 is CASSVHQGGYGYTF. The DNA for the CDR3 is TGTGCCAGCAGCGTACACCAGGGGGGCTATGGCTACACCTTC.

The V gene is TRBV15, the J gene TRBJ1-1, with D hard to call. The CDR3 length is 13 residues. Germline V gene sequence: CDR1 LNHNV, CDR2 YYDKDF (reference sequence). The V gene lost 4 bases and the J gene lost 5 bases, with 11 bases spanning the gap. The CDR3: CATSNHRRTEAFF. The DNA of the CDR3 is TGTGCCACCAGCAACCATAGAAGAACTGAAGCTTTCTTT.

The genes are TRBV19 and TRBJ2-2, with 9 bases aligning to TRBD1. Germline V gene lookup returns CDR1 LNHDA and CDR2 SQIVND (reference sequence). This CDR3 is built from 15 residues. The ends lost 4 bases at V and 7 bases at J; junction bases unmatched: 7. The CDR3 DNA sequence: TGTGCCAGTAGTACTGGACAGGGGATAGTCGGGGAGCTGTTTTTT. Translated, it gives CASSTGQGIVGELFF.

This chain links TRBV5-1 with TRBJ2-5; the D gene is possibly TRBD1 (6 bases). V lost 4 bases and J 0 bases, leaving 10 bases between the germline ends. CDR3 length equals 14 residues. CDR1 is SGHRS and CDR2 is YFSETQ in the germline V gene. CDR3 protein: CASSPGQYQETQYF. CDR3 DNA sequence: TGCGCCAGCAGCCCCGGACAGTACCAAGAGACCCAGTACTTC.

The chain uses TRBV25-1 and TRBJ2-7; no clear D. Looked up from germline, CDR1 is MGHDK and CDR2 is SYGVNS. With 2 bases removed from V and 3 bases from J, the gap between germline ends came to 5 bases. The CDR3 runs 12 residues. This chain's CDR3 is CASSEQNYEQYF. The CDR3 DNA is TGTGCCAGCAGTGAACAGAACTACGAGCAGTACTTC.

The chain links TRBV27 to TRBJ2-3, with TRBD1 matching 11 bases. The CDR3 runs to 13 residues. The germline CDR1 and CDR2 sequences are MNHEY and SMNVEV (reference sequence). The V and J ends lost 6 bases and 7 bases, in that order; junction bases with no gene match: 3. CDR3 protein: CASRDRGRNTQYF. CDR3 in DNA: TGTGCCAGCAGGGACAGGGGGCGAAATACGCAGTATTTT.

The chain has TRBV5-1 and TRBJ2-2, with 7 bases aligning to TRBD1. The CDR3 extends over 16 amino acids. V dropped 0 bases and J dropped 5; count of bases not matched to a gene: 7. Germline V lookup: CDR1 SGHRS, CDR2 YFSETQ. DNA for the CDR3: TGCGCCAGCAGCTTGGCCGGGACAGATTATACCGGGGAGCTGTTTTTT. Translation: CASSLAGTDYTGELFF.